This TCR beta chain was profiled in a study of T cells in Graves' hyperthyroidism and ophthalmopathy (dated by TCRdb to 2018 to 2020). Notes on the research overall: To identify distinguishing TCR V-J signatures, a discovery cohort of some 99 patients was used, comprising some 45 with Graves' ophthalmopathy and 55 to 65 with stable Graves' hyperthyroidism. An independent validation cohort of under 20 hyperthyroidism patients and approximately 17 patients who later progressed to ophthalmopathy tested prospective prediction of ophthalmopathy. The 85 to 100 discovery patients were divided at random into training and test sets in a 7:3 ratio. In addition, the study compared T-cell repertoires in thyroid tissue and in blood from five or six Graves' hyperthyroidism patients. After blood sampling, hyperthyroidism patients were treated with methimazole at a starting dose of 30 mg daily, and ophthalmopathy patients were treated with high-dose intravenous methylprednisolone. The paper reports TCR Vbeta CDR3 sequencing of over 130 peripheral blood samples: fewer than 50 ophthalmopathy, some 80 hyperthyroidism and approximately 17 progressor patients.

The TCR beta CDR3 regions were amplified from RNA transcripts. The first round of RT-PCR for the TCR CDR3 was performed with the HTBI primer set and the Qiagen OneStep RT-PCR kit. A second multiplex PCR round built the libraries, followed by size selection and purification. The libraries were sequenced on an Illumina HiSeq2000 using paired-end 100 bp reads. The original methods were these. SOAPnuke was used to process the raw data, removing reads that contained adapters or uncalled bases, had a mean Phred below 15, or lacked an exact match to the constant primer or identifier. High-quality paired reads were merged with COPE v1.2.5, and unique nucleotide sequences were defined as clonotypes. Clonotypes were aligned to IMGT TRBV, TRBD and TRBJ reference segments using MiTCR v1.1. The analysis was restricted to V-J combinations with a frequency above 0.0001, which together covered 99.2% of the repertoires. The TCS score was defined as the ratio of F50 (clonal expansion) to E x V (chaos), calculated using BLOSUM62-based TCRdist between CDR3 peptides within each V-J. Welch's t-statistics and random forest reduced around 520 V-J features to 13, which were used in a naive Bayes classifier (R e1071). The similarity between thyroid and blood repertoires was quantified using the Morisita-Horn index. TCRdb's own reprocessing of the public reads used fastp at Q25 and MiXCR and kept productive beta chains. Every distinct CDR3 protein forms one entry, paired with its most common genes and DNA. The V and J calls come from TCRdb's annotation, not from the publication. The sample table contains 450,000 to 700,000 distinct CDR3 sequences; only one count was recorded for more than 45% of them. 15% to 20% of the sample lies in the top ten.

From cysteine to phenylalanine, the CDR3 is 15 amino acids long. Only the CDR3 DNA stays, 45 bases, in frame from base 1. V was cut back by 4 bases and J by 4 bases, leaving a gap of 17 bases between them. The germline V gene provides CDR1 SQVTM and CDR2 ANQGSEA. The paper's findings and limits, for the study overall: During validation, the model predicted progression to ophthalmopathy a median of around 7 months ahead of onset, with around 65% sensitivity and 72.22% specificity. Most expanded thyroid clonotypes (frequency above 0.001) were also detected in blood, suggesting blood repertoires may reflect thyroid immune responses. A model built on a 13 V-J signature distinguished ophthalmopathy from stable hyperthyroidism, reaching 87.88% sensitivity and 81.08% specificity in cross-validation and 80%/75% in testing. Sample size was not statistically predetermined, and investigators were not blinded to group allocation.

In this sample, this clonotype turned up a few times. Its antigen remains undetermined. Base-call qualities are not available, and no considerably larger clone is one nucleotide away. Exclusion was applied to patients with uncontrolled infections, other autoimmune diseases, pregnancy or lactation. Diagnoses relied on clinical symptoms, serum thyroxine and TRAb, thyroid ultrasound and orbital computed tomography. Total RNA was extracted with Trizol reagent, and quality was checked on an Agilent 2100 Bioanalyzer. This receptor was identified in an adult woman with Graves' disease, either hyperthyroidism or ophthalmopathy (not recorded which). The sample consisted of peripheral blood or thyroid tissue (not recorded which). This chain joins TRBV29-1 to TRBJ1-5; the D gene is perhaps TRBD1, on 5 matching bases. The DNA sequence is given as TGCAGCGTTGCCTCCGGGACCGATAGTAATCAGCCCCAGCATTTT. Translated, it gives CSVASGTDSNQPQHF.